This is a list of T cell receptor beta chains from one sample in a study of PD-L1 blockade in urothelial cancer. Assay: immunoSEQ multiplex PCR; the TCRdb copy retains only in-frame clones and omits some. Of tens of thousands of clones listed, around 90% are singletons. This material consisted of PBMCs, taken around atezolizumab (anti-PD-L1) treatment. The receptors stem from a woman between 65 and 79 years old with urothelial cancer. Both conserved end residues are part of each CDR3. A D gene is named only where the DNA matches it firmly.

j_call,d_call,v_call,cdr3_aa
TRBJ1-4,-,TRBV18,CASSPPRTRVPDEKLFF
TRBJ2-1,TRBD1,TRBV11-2,CASRPPKGQGVDDEQFF
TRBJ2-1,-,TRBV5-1,CASSLGGVNNEQFF
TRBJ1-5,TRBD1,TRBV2,CASSVETGGNQPQHF
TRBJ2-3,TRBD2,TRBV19,CASTFRRGGSDTQYF
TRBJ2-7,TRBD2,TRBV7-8,CASSALLLRGAEQYF
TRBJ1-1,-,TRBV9,CASSPRGFPTEAFF
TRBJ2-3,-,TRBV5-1,CASSSSTDTQYF
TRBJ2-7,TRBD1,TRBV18,CASSQPGQGAYEQYF
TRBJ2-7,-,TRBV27,CASSFEPSVYEQYF
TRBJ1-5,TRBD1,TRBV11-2,CASSFGTGDGQPQHF